Sequencing of this T cell receptor (beta chain) was carried out in a study of radiotherapy plus CTLA-4 blockade in lung cancer. Study-level background: Objective responses were observed in around a sixth of patients, and disease control was achieved by 30% to 40%. General observations from the study: The authors reported that early blood T cell clone dynamics, with interferon-beta, best predicted response. Radiotherapy was combined with ipilimumab, and tumor-derived TCR clones then expanded in blood.

The table came from immunoSEQ multiplex PCR; TCRdb's copy has only in-frame clones and leaves some out. The data contain 80,000 to 95,000 clones, roughly 85% of them singletons. Regarding this clone: Its matching antigen is unknown.

V dropped 4 bases and J dropped 7; count of bases not matched to a gene: 7. Germline lookup yields CDR1 MNHNY and CDR2 SVGAGI (reference sequence). The CDR3 has 14 residues. J is TRBJ2-1 and V is TRBV6-6; 7 positions agree with TRBD2. The receptor was derived from a human donor with non-small cell lung cancer that progressed on radiotherapy plus ipilimumab. Sequencing was performed on peripheral blood, taken from a patient treated with radiotherapy plus ipilimumab. The CDR3 DNA reads TGTGCCAGCAGTTGGGAGGGAGGGCTTAATGAGCAGTTCTTC. Encoded protein: CASSWEGGLNEQFF.